Following are 27 T cell receptor beta chains from one sample sequenced in a study of graft-versus-host responses after intestinal transplantation. Only in-frame clones appear in the TCRdb table, and some are missing; sequencing was by immunoSEQ multiplex PCR. There are about 6,900 clones in the sample; around 25% occur only once, and roughly 4% lies in the top ten. The sample in question was alloreactive CD4+ T cells from a mixed lymphocyte reaction culture, obtained before transplantation. Stated subset: CFSE-low proliferating T cells sorted from roughly six-day pre-transplant mixed lymphocyte reaction (GvH or HvG direction). Receptors originate from a human patient who was an organ donor for intestinal transplantation.

This rearrangement joins TRBV28 to TRBJ2-3, with a possible D match to TRBD2 (5 bases). The germline V and J ends were trimmed by 3 bases and 5 bases, with 18 bases remaining between them. This CDR3 contains 16 residues. CDR1 and CDR2 from the germline V gene are MDHEN and SYDVKM. CDR3 amino acids: CASSFEGSVGGDTQYF. CDR3 DNA: TGTGCCAGCAGTTTTGAGGGCAGCGTCGGCGGAGATACGCAGTATTTT.

This clone is labeled large. The genes are TRBV5-1 and TRBJ2-7, with D possibly matching TRBD1 (6 bases). Per germline, CDR1 SGHRS and CDR2 YFSETQ. The CDR3 runs to 13 residues. V lost 4 bases to trimming and J lost 1 base, with 9 bases between them. The chain's CDR3 is CASSATGSYEQYF. The CDR3 DNA follows: TGCGCCAGCAGCGCCACAGGGTCCTACGAGCAGTACTTC.

This clone showed up just a few times. This chain's CDR3 is CASSLVAGSRYTF. For the CDR3, the DNA is TGTGCCAGCAGCTTGGTAGCAGGGAGTCGCTACACCTTC. The J gene is TRBJ1-2, the V gene TRBV5-5, with a possible D match to TRBD1 (5 bases). In germline, CDR1 is SGHKS, CDR2 YYEKEE (reference sequence). V was trimmed by 0 bases and J by 9 bases, leaving 12 bases between them. This CDR3 comprises 13 residues. The variable domain in full, completed from reference TRBV5-5 and TRBJ1-2, reads DAGVTQSPTHLIKTRGQQVTLRCSPISGHKSVSWYQQVLGQGPQFIFQYYEKEERGRGNFPDRFSARQFPNYSSELNVNALLLGDSALYLCASSLVAGSRYTFGSGTRLTVV.

The rearrangement links TRBV10-3 to TRBJ2-3; D ambiguous. Germline loops: CDR1 ENHRY, CDR2 SYGVKD. CDR3 length: 14 residues. V was trimmed by 7 bases and J by 0 bases, leaving 11 bases between them. The CDR3 spells CAIMEGLSTDTQYF. CDR3 nucleotides: TGTGCCATCATGGAAGGGCTAAGCACAGATACGCAGTATTTT.

V is TRBV11-2 and J is TRBJ2-7; TRBD2 matches 7 bases. The CDR3 consists of 19 residues. V trimming: 2 bases; J trimming: 1 base; junction bases outside the gene matches: 17. CDR1 and CDR2 (germline): SGHAT, FQNNGV. CDR3 sequence reads: CASSLSLGGSGLVSYEQYF. The DNA of the CDR3 is TGTGCCAGCAGCTTATCTCTTGGGGGTTCTGGACTAGTTTCCTACGAGCAGTACTTC.

This CDR3 is CASSLLAIPTYEQYF. The CDR3 nucleotides read TGTGCCAGCAGCTTGTTAGCTATACCAACCTACGAGCAGTACTTC. This sequence joins TRBV7-6 and TRBJ2-7, with D uncertain. The CDR3 is made up of 15 amino acids. The V end lost 3 bases, the J end lost 2 bases, and 14 bases lay between the germline ends. Germline V gene lookup returns CDR1 SGHVS and CDR2 FNYEAQ.

This clone is medium-sized (0.01 to 0.1%). The gene calls are TRBV20-1 and TRBJ1-2; D call uncertain. Looked up from germline, CDR1 is DFQATT and CDR2 is SNEGSKA (reference sequence). V was shortened by 5 bases and J by 4 bases, with 8 bases between the two germline ends. This CDR3 contains 11 residues. The CDR3 loop is CSAPVFYGYTF. The CDR3 DNA reads as TGCAGTGCTCCCGTTTTCTATGGCTACACCTTC.

This clone was seen only a few times. The V and J genes are TRBV6-1 and TRBJ2-3; D gene unclear. This CDR3 region has 12 residues. V was shortened by 5 bases and J by 2 bases, with 5 bases between the two germline ends. The germline V gene has CDR1 MNHNS and CDR2 SASEGT. The CDR3 nucleotides read TGTGCCAGCAGTACAGCCACAGATACGCAGTATTTT. The encoded protein is CASSTATDTQYF.

This clone is classed as medium-sized (0.01 to 0.1%). The chain uses TRBV18 and TRBJ1-5; 7 bases are a match to TRBD1. This CDR3 spans 16 amino acids. With 3 bases clipped from V and 3 bases from J, the junction kept 8 bases outside the gene matches. In germline, CDR1 is KGHSH, CDR2 LQKENI. The CDR3: CASSPTQGINNQPQHF. CDR3 sequence (DNA): TGTGCCAGCTCACCGACACAGGGGATTAACAATCAGCCCCAGCATTTT.

This clone was seen more than once but under ten times. CDR3 bases: TGCGCCAGCAGTCGCGGACAGGGTGGATATAATTCACCCCTCCACTTT. Translating gives CASSRGQGGYNSPLHF. The gene calls are TRBV5-1 and TRBJ1-6; 8 bases are a match to TRBD1. CDR3 length: 16 amino acids. Per the germline V gene, CDR1 is SGHRS and CDR2 is YFSETQ. Trimming removed 5 bases from V and 4 bases from J; junction bases left unmatched: 8.

The table lists this clone with a few counts. V gene TRBV7-2 combines with J gene TRBJ2-7; weak D call: TRBD2 (5 bases). From germline, CDR1 is SGHTA and CDR2 FQGNSA. The CDR3 covers 15 residues. V shed 2 bases and J shed 2 bases, with 13 bases lying between them. The CDR3 here is CASSLTASPTYEQYF. The CDR3 DNA reads TGTGCCAGCAGCTTAACGGCTAGCCCTACCTACGAGCAGTACTTC.

This clone is labeled as medium-sized. J is TRBJ2-1 and V is TRBV9, with 8 bases matching TRBD2. The CDR3 runs to 14 residues. V gave up 1 base and J gave up 3 bases; unmatched junction bases: 0. CDR1 is SGDLS and CDR2 is YYNGEE in the germline V gene. The CDR3 sequence is CASSVLAGYNEQFF. The CDR3 DNA reads as TGTGCCAGCAGCGTACTAGCGGGCTACAATGAGCAGTTCTTC.

The chain has TRBV4-1 and TRBJ2-7, with D unclear. The germline CDR1 and CDR2 sequences are MGHRA and YSYEKL. V shed 1 base and J shed 3 bases, with 7 bases lying between them. The CDR3 spans 13 residues. CDR3: CASSQVRSYEQYF. The CDR3 bases are TGCGCCAGCAGCCAAGTCCGCAGCTACGAGCAGTACTTC.

This chain uses TRBV7-9 with TRBJ2-7; weak D call: TRBD1 (6 bases). The germline V and J ends were trimmed by 3 bases and 2 bases, with 8 bases remaining between them. The germline V gene encodes CDR1 SEHNR and CDR2 FQNEAQ (reference sequence). This CDR3 contains 13 residues. CDR3 sequence: CASSFWTAYEQYF. The DNA of the CDR3 is TGTGCCAGCAGCTTTTGGACAGCCTACGAGCAGTACTTC.

The V and J genes are TRBV7-4 and TRBJ1-3; no reliable D call. The germline gives CDR1 SGHVT, CDR2 SQSDAQ. The V end was cut by 1 base, the J end by 0 bases, with 10 bases between. This CDR3 contains 16 residues. CDR3 in amino acids: CASSLVFTASGNTIYF. CDR3 nucleotide sequence: TGTGCCAGCAGCTTAGTCTTTACAGCCTCTGGAAACACCATATATTTT.

The rearrangement links TRBV21-1 to TRBJ1-5. TRBV21-1 is reported as a pseudogene. The CDR3 loop spans 17 amino acids. The CDR3 is CASSTALLHWHHQPQHF. The CDR3 region has the DNA TGTGCCAGCAGTACTGCACTGCTACATTGGCATCATCAGCCCCAGCATTTT.

This clone was picked up one time. One end of the junction varies from germline; a read error may be responsible. Different DNA sequences within this sample yield the same CDR3. The chain recombines TRBV10-3 with TRBJ1-6; D gene ambiguous. The germline V gene has CDR1 ENHRY and CDR2 SYGVKD. This CDR3 region has 13 residues. The CDR3 here is CAISEGYNSPLHF. In DNA, the CDR3 is TGTGCCATCAGTGAGGGCTATAATTCACCCCTCCACTTC.

This clone was counted between two and nine times. This chain links TRBV6-5 with TRBJ2-5; 11 nucleotides line up with TRBD2. After removal of 2 bases from V and 4 bases from J, the junction contained 6 bases not matched to a gene. Looked up from germline, CDR1 is MNHEY and CDR2 is SVGAGI. The CDR3 loop spans 16 amino acids. CDR3 sequence: CASSYGGLAGGETQYF. CDR3 sequence (DNA): TGTGCCAGCAGTTACGGTGGGCTAGCGGGAGGAGAGACCCAGTACTTC.

The V and J genes are TRBV5-3 and TRBJ2-2, with D uncertain. TRBV5-3 is an ORF; its function is uncertain. The CDR3 sequence is 13 residues long. Trimming removed 0 bases at V and 5 bases at J, with 5 bases between. The CDR3 spells CARSLVGTGELFF. The CDR3 nucleotides are TGTGCCAGAAGCTTGGTGGGTACCGGGGAGCTGTTTTTT.

The chain joins TRBV29-1 to TRBJ2-1; D remains unclear. CDR3 length: 13 amino acids. The germline V gene has CDR1 SQVTM and CDR2 ANQGSEA. The V and J ends lost 2 bases and 3 bases respectively, with 8 bases between them. The CDR3 region has the DNA TGCAGCGTTGAATCGCTGAACTACAATGAGCAGTTCTTC. Translated, it gives CSVESLNYNEQFF.

This sequence joins TRBV11-1 and TRBJ2-3; 7 positions match TRBD2. The length of the CDR3 is 15 residues. Trimming cost V 5 bases and J 0 bases; bases outside gene matches: 5. CDR1 is SGHAT, CDR2 FQDESV, per germline (reference sequence). CDR3 in DNA: TGTGCCAGCAGCCCGCGGGAGCGGAGCACAGATACGCAGTATTTT. It codes for CASSPRERSTDTQYF. The whole variable domain, filled in from reference TRBV11-1 and TRBJ2-3, reads EAEVAQSPRYKITEKSQAVAFWCDPISGHATLYWYRQILGQGPELLVQFQDESVVDDSQLPKDRFSAERLKGVDSTLKIQPAELGDSAMYLCASSPRERSTDTQYFGPGTRLTVL.

The chain recombines TRBV27 with TRBJ1-2; 9 bases match TRBD1. The junction had 9 bases not matched to a gene; V was cut back by 6 bases and J by 10 bases. CDR3 length equals 13 residues. The germline V gene has CDR1 MNHEY and CDR2 SMNVEV (reference sequence). The CDR3 reads CASRLTGGGDYTF. For the CDR3, the DNA is TGTGCCAGCAGACTGACAGGGGGGGGTGACTACACCTTC.

This clone was seen only a few times. A much larger clone lies a single base off, so this may be a read error. Other DNA sequences from this sample encode an identical CDR3 as well. The J gene is TRBJ1-4, the V gene TRBV5-6; weak D call: TRBD1 (5 bases). This CDR3 has 14 amino acids. In germline, CDR1 is SGHDT, CDR2 YYEEEE. The CDR3 bases are TGCGCCAGCAGCTTGGGGGGGTGGCGTGAAAAACTGTTTTTT. Its translation is CASSLGGWREKLFF. Full variable domain (outside the CDR3, taken from reference TRBV5-6 and TRBJ1-4): DAGVTQSPTHLIKTRGQQVTLRCSPKSGHDTVSWYQQALGQGPQFIFQYYEEEERQRGNFPDRFSGHQFPNYSSELNVNALLLGDSALYLCASSLGGWREKLFFGSGTQLSVL.

This clone is judged medium-sized. J is TRBJ2-3 and V is TRBV7-9, with 9 bases matching TRBD2. There are 17 residues in the CDR3. The V and J ends lost 0 bases and 6 bases, in that order; junction bases with no gene match: 10. Per the germline V gene, CDR1 is SEHNR and CDR2 is FQNEAQ (reference sequence). The CDR3 DNA is TGTGCCAGCAGCTTAGCGTTGGTAGCGGGAGTGGCGGATACGCAGTATTTT. It encodes CASSLALVAGVADTQYF.

The rearrangement joins TRBV13 to TRBJ1-5; perhaps TRBD1 as D (6 bases). CDR1 and CDR2 from the germline V gene are PRHDT and FYEKMQ (reference sequence). The CDR3 length is 14 residues. Trimming left V 5 bases short and J 6 bases short, with 14 bases between. DNA of the CDR3: TGTGCCAGCAGCGATAGACAGGTGGTTCAGCCCCAGCATTTT. It specifies CASSDRQVVQPQHF.

This clone appeared a few times. The chain couples TRBV7-9 to TRBJ2-7, with 8 bases that match TRBD2. The CDR3 runs to 15 residues. V shed 5 bases and J 3 bases; nucleotides not matched to a gene: 9. Germline V gene data show CDR1 as SEHNR and CDR2 as FQNEAQ (reference sequence). CDR3: CASSEGLVYFYEQYF. CDR3 sequence (DNA): TGTGCCAGCAGCGAGGGACTAGTCTACTTCTACGAGCAGTACTTC.

V usage is TRBV7-9 and J usage is TRBJ2-2; perhaps TRBD2 as D (6 bases). V lost 6 bases and J 2 bases, leaving 13 bases between the germline ends. Per germline, CDR1 SEHNR and CDR2 FQNEAQ (reference sequence). This CDR3 has 15 amino acids. The CDR3 DNA follows: TGTGCCAGCAGTGACCGGAGGGTTAACACCGGGGAGCTGTTTTTT. Amino acids: CASSDRRVNTGELFF.